The clone carrying this T cell receptor (beta chain) was counted many times. Its antigen is still unknown. This sample was taken from a study of regulatory T cells in long-lasting Graves disease. Germline-derived CDR1 and CDR2 are MDHEN and SYDVKM. Trimming cost V 5 bases and J 1 base, with 12 bases left between them. The CDR3 runs 14 residues. Whole-study findings and limits: Patients with persistent disease showed a bias toward TRBV28, TRBJ1-2 and TRBJ2-5.

Both iRepertoire HTBI primers and Arm-PCR of CDR3 regions were used to build the TCR beta libraries. TCRdb processed the multiplex PCR reads anew with MiXCR; each CDR3 protein has one entry. The data show about 430,000 distinct CDR3 sequences, approximately 22% seen once. Regarding time point: persistent/refractory GD, antithyroid drugs over 5 years with positive TRAb. The TCR library was made from RNA that had been extracted from PBMCs in TRIzol. This clonotype was obtained from a female donor with Graves disease. The input for sequencing was peripheral blood mononuclear cells (PBMCs), taken when the disease was refractory, from a patient treated with antithyroid drugs. The chain links TRBV28 to TRBJ2-7, with a possible D match to TRBD1 (5 bases). The DNA for the CDR3 is TGTGCCAGCAGTACCACAGGAGAATCCTACGAGCAGTACTTC. Amino acids: CASSTTGESYEQYF.